This T cell receptor (beta chain) was observed in a study of CD8+ T cells in alopecia areata. Findings and caveats of the study: Sequencing of scalp tissue also captures the resident alphabeta T cells of normal skin.

The CDR3 contains 17 residues. Germline CDR1 and CDR2: LNHDA and SQIVND (reference sequence). Trimming left V 7 bases short and J 4 bases short, with 25 bases between. Treatment specified: oral pan-JAK inhibitor, 5-10 mg twice daily. Following RNA extraction, reverse transcription yielded cDNA that acted as the sequencing template. Some clones are missing from TCRdb's copy, which holds only in-frame ones; the method was immunoSEQ multiplex PCR. The table shows over 250,000 clones, with 60% occurring only once. For this clone: Its specificity is not known.

The receptor was isolated from a human donor with alopecia areata. The sample in question was CD4+ T cells sorted from blood, obtained between weeks 51 and 54, from a patient treated with tofacitinib. The V gene is TRBV19, the J gene TRBJ1-2, with a possible D match to TRBD1 (5 bases). CDR3 nucleotide sequence: TGTGCCAGTAAGCCTCAGGGTGGAGTCGTCCCCTCCTATGGCTACACCTTC. It codes for CASKPQGGVVPSYGYTF.